One sample yielded the 14 T cell receptor beta chains listed below, sequenced in a study of T cell responses to AZD1222 COVID-19 vaccine. Using immunoSEQ multiplex PCR, the repertoire was profiled, and TCRdb retains in-frame clones only, with some absent. This repertoire shows some 60,000 clones, approximately 89% found once; its top ten account for roughly 6.1%. The sequences come from peripheral blood, collected 28 days after the second AZD1222 dose. The receptor source for this set is an adult who received the AZD1222 COVID-19 vaccine.

The CDR3 loop reads CASSPGTGGSGQPQHF. CDR3 coding DNA: TGCGCCAGCAGCCCAGGGACAGGGGGATCGGGGCAGCCCCAGCATTTT. V is TRBV5-1 and J is TRBJ1-5; TRBD1 aligns across 11 bases. The germline gives CDR1 SGHRS, CDR2 YFSETQ. The CDR3 length is 16 residues. After removal of 4 bases from V and 7 bases from J, the junction contained 10 bases not matched to a gene.

V and J are TRBV28 and TRBJ2-7; a weak D match, TRBD1 (5 bases). V was clipped by 2 bases and J by 12 bases, with 20 bases between them. CDR3 size: 14 residues. Germline V gene lookup returns CDR1 MDHEN and CDR2 SYDVKM. The CDR3 loop is CASSLASGFPPRYF. CDR3 nucleotides: TGTGCCAGCAGTTTAGCGTCAGGGTTCCCACCCCGGTACTTC.

This chain uses TRBV3-1 (or the pseudogene TRBV3-2) with TRBJ2-3; 13 nucleotides agree with TRBD2. J lost 1 base, V lost 4 bases, and 8 bases had no gene match. The V gene's germline CDR1 is LGHDT and CDR2 YNNKEL (reference sequence). The CDR3 runs to 18 residues. The CDR3 DNA sequence: TGTGCCAGCAGCCGGCCGGGACTAGCGGGACGACGCACAGATACGCAGTATTTT. Its protein product is CASSRPGLAGRRTDTQYF.

CDR3 coding DNA: TGTGCCAGCAGTTATACGTCCAAAGGCGAGCAGTACTTC. It codes for CASSYTSKGEQYF. This chain uses TRBV7-2 with TRBJ2-7; D is ambiguous. V was clipped by 6 bases and J by 6 bases, with 15 bases between them. Germline CDR1 is SGHTA and CDR2 is FQGNSA. The CDR3 has 13 residues.

This clone appeared a single time. J is TRBJ2-1 and V is TRBV11-3; TRBD2 aligns across 12 bases. V was pared by 1 base and J by 6 bases, with 1 base of the junction left unmatched. Germline lookup yields CDR1 SGHNT and CDR2 YENEEA. The CDR3 totals 15 residues. The CDR3 nucleotides are TGTGCCAGCAGCTTAGTGGGACTAGCGGGCAATGAGCAGTTCTTC. Translated, it gives CASSLVGLAGNEQFF. Filled out from reference TRBV11-3 and TRBJ2-1, the complete variable domain reads EAGVVQSPRYKIIEKKQPVAFWCNPISGHNTLYWYLQNLGQGPELLIRYENEEAVDDSQLPKDRFSAERLKGVDSTLKIQPAELGDSAVYLCASSLVGLAGNEQFFGPGTRLTVL.

The CDR3 DNA reads as TGTGCCAGCAGCGACTGGGGTCAGCCCCAGCATTTT. Translating gives CASSDWGQPQHF. The chain is built from TRBV12-3 or TRBV12-4 and TRBJ1-5; D is undetermined. Trimming removed 6 bases from V and 6 bases from J, with 9 bases in between. This CDR3 is 12 amino acids long.

This chain connects TRBV4-3 to TRBJ2-3; 9 bases are shared with TRBD1. Germline-derived CDR1 and CDR2 are LGHNA and YSLEER. V lost 1 base, J lost 2 bases, and 4 bases stayed unmatched. CDR3 length: 16 residues. This CDR3 reads CASSQGTGVFTDTQYF. The CDR3 DNA is TGCGCCAGCAGCCAAGGGACAGGGGTTTTCACAGATACGCAGTATTTT.

The V gene is TRBV9, the J gene TRBJ2-1, with D perhaps TRBD1 or TRBD2 (5 bases each). Per germline, CDR1 SGDLS and CDR2 YYNGEE. The CDR3 sequence is 15 residues long. V dropped 3 bases and J dropped 6 bases, with 16 bases sitting between them. The CDR3 nucleotides read TGTGCCAGCAGCGATTCTGGGTGGGGGAGCAATGAGCAGTTCTTC. It codes for CASSDSGWGSNEQFF.

This chain joins TRBV19 and TRBJ2-5; 7 bases fit TRBD2. Germline CDR1 LNHDA, CDR2 SQIVND (reference sequence). The ends lost 10 bases at V and 4 bases at J; junction bases unmatched: 12. This CDR3 is 14 amino acids long. CDR3 sequence reads: CATLMGGSRETQYF. The CDR3 DNA sequence: TGTGCCACTCTGATGGGGGGGTCCCGAGAGACCCAGTACTTC. Full variable domain (rest looked up from reference TRBV19 and TRBJ2-5): DGGITQSPKYLFRKEGQNVTLSCEQNLNHDAMYWYRQDPGQGLRLIYYSQIVNDFQKGDIAEGYSVSREKKESFPLTVTSAQKNPTAFYLCATLMGGSRETQYFGPGTRLLVL.

V usage is TRBV19 and J usage is TRBJ1-5; D is perhaps TRBD1 (6 bases). Germline-derived CDR1 and CDR2 are LNHDA and SQIVND (reference sequence). Trimming stripped 5 bases from V and 0 bases from J, with 17 bases between. CDR3 length: 17 residues. The CDR3: CASSRRGTPISNQPQHF. DNA of the CDR3: TGTGCCAGTAGTCGACGGGGGACACCTATTAGCAATCAGCCCCAGCATTTT.

The V gene is TRBV29-1, the J gene TRBJ2-5, with 10 bases aligning to TRBD1. CDR3 size: 16 residues. The ends lost 5 bases at V and 2 bases at J; junction bases unmatched: 11. From germline, CDR1 is SQVTM and CDR2 ANQGSEA. This chain's CDR3 is CSVYRPPGQGQETQYF. As DNA, the CDR3 is TGCAGCGTTTACCGGCCCCCGGGACAGGGGCAAGAGACCCAGTACTTC.

Here the CDR3 reads CASSISRVASTDTQYF. CDR3 in DNA: TGTGCCAGTAGTATTTCGAGGGTGGCTAGCACAGATACGCAGTATTTT. The V gene is TRBV19, the J gene TRBJ2-3, with D maybe TRBD2 (5 bases). Trimming left V 3 bases short and J 0 bases short, with 13 bases between. The germline V gene encodes CDR1 LNHDA and CDR2 SQIVND (reference sequence). This CDR3 is built from 16 residues.

J is TRBJ2-3 and V is TRBV5-4; maybe TRBD2 (7 bases). The germline CDR1 and CDR2 sequences are SGHNT and YYREEE (reference sequence). Trimming took off 4 bases at V and 2 bases at J, with 23 bases between the two ends. The CDR3 is 18 residues long. CDR3 DNA: TGTGCCAGCAGCCCAGCCCGGGGGGCTAGTGGCGCCACAGATACGCAGTATTTT. Encoded protein: CASSPARGASGATDTQYF.

The rearrangement joins TRBV10-3 to TRBJ1-2, with TRBD1 matching over 7 bases. The CDR3 is 14 residues long. The V gene end was trimmed by 7 bases and the J gene end by 6 bases; junction bases not matched to a gene: 11. Germline V gene lookup returns CDR1 ENHRY and CDR2 SYGVKD. The CDR3 DNA reads TGTGCCATCAAAAGTCCACAGGGGTCAAATGGCTACACCTTC. Encoded protein: CAIKSPQGSNGYTF.